Below are 10 T cell receptor beta chains sequenced from a single sample in a study of blood T cell repertoires in COVID-19. Assay: immunoSEQ multiplex PCR; the TCRdb copy retains only in-frame clones and omits some. The sample comprises 60,000 to 70,000 clones, under 85% of which are singletons, and less than 6% rests with the top ten. What was sequenced was peripheral blood. The receptors were sampled from a woman in her sixties or seventies with acute or convalescent COVID-19.

The chain combines TRBV21-1 with TRBJ1-5; the table gives TRBD1 as D, unverified against the DNA. TRBV21-1 is labeled a pseudogene. This CDR3 is 20 amino acids long. The CDR3 loop is CASSTRPPLEKDNSNQPQHF. CDR3 nucleotide sequence: TGTGCCAGCAGCACGCGCCCCCCGCTTGAAAAAGACAATAGCAATCAGCCCCAGCATTTT.

This chain joins TRBV21-1 and TRBJ2-5; the table's D call, TRBD1, was not checked against the DNA. TRBV21-1 is annotated as a pseudogene. The CDR3 is 12 amino acids. DNA of the CDR3: TGTGCCAGCTACAGGGCCCAAGAGACCCAGTACTTC. This sequence encodes CASYRAQETQYF.

The rearrangement joins TRBV10-3 to TRBJ1-1; possible D gene TRBD1, 6 bases. V was clipped by 4 bases and J by 0 bases, with 9 bases between them. Germline-derived CDR1 and CDR2 are ENHRY and SYGVKD. This CDR3 region has 14 residues. The CDR3: CAISVEGVNTEAFF. CDR3 in DNA: TGTGCCATCAGTGTTGAGGGGGTGAACACTGAAGCTTTCTTT.

The J gene is TRBJ1-5, the V gene TRBV28; unclear D gene. V was shortened by 1 base and J by 5 bases, with 9 bases between the two germline ends. CDR3 length: 14 amino acids. The germline gives CDR1 MDHEN, CDR2 SYDVKM. The DNA for the CDR3 is TGTGCCAGCAGTTTATTCGGGATACATCAGCCCCAGCATTTT. Residues: CASSLFGIHQPQHF.

V usage is TRBV28 and J usage is TRBJ2-5; 10 bases are shared with TRBD2. The germline V gene has CDR1 MDHEN and CDR2 SYDVKM. The CDR3 totals 16 residues. Unmatched junction bases numbered 9, after V lost 7 bases and J lost 1 base. Written as DNA, the CDR3 is TGTGCCAGCACCTCGATAGCGGGGGGTTTCCAAGAGACCCAGTACTTC. Translation: CASTSIAGGFQETQYF.

The chain links TRBV27 to TRBJ2-7; 7 nucleotides align to TRBD1. The ends lost 4 bases at V and 2 bases at J; junction bases unmatched: 2. CDR1 is MNHEY and CDR2 is SMNVEV in the germline V gene (reference sequence). This CDR3 comprises 13 residues. The CDR3 loop is CASSSTGAYEQYF. The CDR3 DNA sequence: TGTGCCAGCAGTTCCACAGGGGCCTACGAGCAGTACTTC.

The V call is TRBV19, the J call TRBJ2-6; possible D gene TRBD2, 5 bases. The V end was cut by 3 bases, the J end by 0 bases, with 9 bases between. The germline gives CDR1 LNHDA, CDR2 SQIVND (reference sequence). The CDR3 runs 16 residues. CDR3 bases: TGTGCCAGTAGTATCGGGGTAGGCTCTGGGGCCAACGTCCTGACTTTC. This gives the protein CASSIGVGSGANVLTF.

This chain links TRBV6-5 with TRBJ1-5; maybe TRBD1 (6 bases). Germline values: CDR1 MNHEY, CDR2 SVGAGI. The CDR3 extends over 13 amino acids. The V end lost 5 bases, the J end lost 6 bases, and 11 bases lay between the germline ends. CDR3 sequence (DNA): TGTGCCAGCAGTACACAGGGTTCTCAGCCCCAGCATTTT. Its protein product is CASSTQGSQPQHF.

The rearrangement links TRBV6-2 or TRBV6-3 to TRBJ2-3; 10 nucleotides match TRBD1. After removal of 8 bases from V and 4 bases from J, the junction contained 6 bases not matched to a gene. CDR1 and CDR2 (germline): MNHEY, SVGEGT. The CDR3 extends over 14 amino acids. The CDR3 DNA follows: TGTGCCAGCGGCCGGGACAGGGGATCAGATACGCAGTATTTT. Protein sequence: CASGRDRGSDTQYF.

The chain uses TRBV19 and TRBJ2-7; TRBD2 agrees at 9 bases. CDR1 and CDR2 (germline): LNHDA, SQIVND (reference sequence). V shed 7 bases, J shed 2 bases, and the junction held 6 bases outside the gene matches. The CDR3 length is 14 residues. The CDR3, as DNA: TGTGCCAGTACCTCAGCGGGGGGACCCTACGAGCAGTACTTC. Protein product: CASTSAGGPYEQYF.